This T cell receptor (beta chain) is from a study of shared clonotypes between healthy human individuals (TCRdb year 2020). Broadly, across the study: Three men and a couple of women, aged 18 to 49 years, made up the cohort. The study deeply sequenced blood TCR repertoires of about 5 healthy adults to estimate repertoire size and the extent of clonotype sharing between individuals. Leukapheresis yielded between about 0.94 and 9 billion PBMCs per donor. Per donor, three plates each were used for CD4 naive and CD4 memory, two for CD8 naive, and one for CD8 memory. Different laboratories and diverse techniques were used to prepare libraries and sequence TCR repertoires, to increase sequencing depth and limit assay-specific biases.

Healthy HIV-negative adults with no recently reported acute infections or vaccinations were included as donors. Only Caucasian adults living in Nashville, Tennessee, USA were represented among the donors. Magnetic negative selection was used to enrich CD4+ T cells, after which naive cells were positively selected on CD45RA and the negative fraction became the memory subset. Blood was collected by leukapheresis, and PBMCs were isolated by Ficoll-Histopaque density gradient centrifugation and then cryopreserved in liquid nitrogen vapor phase. Analytical flow cytometry was used to check the purity and quantity of each magnetically sorted T cell population. From each sorted fraction, genomic DNA was isolated and quantified by UV absorbance on a Nanodrop 2000c. Worth noting for this clone: Its specific antigen is unknown. Per-nucleotide qualities are absent, and no much larger clonotype sits a single base away.

Using the deep immunoSEQ assay, TCR CDR3 regions were amplified from genomic DNA by multiplex PCR. Genomic DNA extracted from each cell subset was distributed evenly over all wells of several immunoSEQ 96-well plates, and each plate served as one replicate. For sorted subsets, around 200 ng genomic DNA, equal to 30,000 or so T cell genomes, was loaded into each replicate PCR. Purified libraries were quantified with a Qubit 3.0 fluorometer, sized on a Bioanalyzer 2100, and re-quantified with the KAPA Library Quantification kit. Every immunoSEQ 96-well plate was sequenced on a dedicated single-read 150-cycle Illumina NextSeq 550 flow cell. The authors' pipeline ran thus. Because the immunoSEQ output included only junctional sequences and no quality scores, the filtering could not be the same as the filtering used for full-length reads. To assign V/J genes and CDR3, sequences were annotated against IMGT germline references using PyIR, a Python wrapper for IgBLAST v1.9. Any read was removed if the V/J assignment was weak (E-value above 1e-6), the CDR3 was missing, or the read contained stop codons, out-of-frame junctions, or ambiguous translated residues. V3J clonotypes were defined as sequences sharing the same inferred V gene, J gene, and CDR3 amino acid sequence. Percentage overlap between repertoires was calculated by dividing the number of shared unique clonotypes by the size of the smaller repertoire. Three approaches were used to assess repertoire richness: RTK rarefaction, the Chao1 estimator, and Recon v2.1 estimates of unobserved clonotypes. For all TCRbeta clonotypes obtained by the gDNA method from a few donors, generation probabilities were computed with OLGA. Imported from immuneACCESS, the table was reduced by TCRdb to in-frame sequences with V and J called. These copies leave out some clones; in studies compared against another copy, an unresolved V gene accounts for under half, and the cause of the remainder is not known. Clonal size and the V and J genes are those of that table, whereas D and trimming came from the DNA. This sample has some 2.3 million clones in its table, and more than 85% of those were observed once. The ten top clones hold about 0.39% of the sample.

Overall study outcomes, separate from this receptor: When four donors were compared, the shared fraction of clonotypes was approximately 5% for naive CD4, roughly 3.4% for naive CD8, roughly 2.5% for memory CD4, and 0.4% for memory CD8. Even with the large sequencing depth, rarefaction of the sorted-subset datasets indicated that sequencing was incomplete. Sampling was restricted to blood, and TCR repertoires in tissues likely differ from the TCR repertoires found in blood. The genetic and exposure-history diversity represented was limited by the small number of donors. Pairwise subsampling led to the expectation that sequencing depth would affect the degree of clonotype sharing among donors. Clonotypes shared by all four sorted-subset donors showed higher generation probabilities than non-shared clonotypes. Larger estimated clonotype richness was generally found for naive subsets than for memory subsets.

The receptor comes from a young man in good health. Some clones in this sample may be carry-over from other donors' samples. The sequenced material came from naive CD4+ T cells from PBMCs. The cell subset or site label here, explained by the study, means: CD45RA+ positively selected.

The CDR3 reads CASSLPNTGEKLFF. In nucleotides, the sequence is TGTGCCAGCAGTTTACCTAATACGGGTGAAAAACTGTTTTTT. Rearrangement joined TRBV28 to TRBJ1-4; the D gene is not confidently resolved. As encoded in the germline V gene, CDR1 is MDHEN while CDR2 is SYDVKM. The cysteine opens and the phenylalanine closes a CDR3 of 14 amino acids. The sequence is cut down to CDR3 DNA, 42 bases in frame from base 1. The junction shows trimming of 2 bases on V and 7 bases on J, plus 11 bases between the germline ends. Joined to the reference TRBV28 and TRBJ1-4 proteins, this CDR3 gives the full variable domain: DVKVTQSSRYLVKRTGEKVFLECVQDMDHENMFWYRQDPGLGLRLIYFSYDVKMKEKGDIPEGYSVSREKKERFSLILESASTNQTSMYLCASSLPNTGEKLFFGSGTQLSVL.